The entry that follows covers one T cell receptor beta chain sequence. The sample is drawn from a study of shared T cell receptors in the human thymus. V was pared by 5 bases and J by 4 bases, with 16 bases of the junction left unmatched. CDR1 and CDR2 (germline): SGHTA, FQGNSA. CDR3 length: 19 amino acids. TCRdb's table, derived via immunoSEQ multiplex PCR, lists solely in-frame clones and lacks some. The sample has approximately 660,000 clones, roughly 90% seen once. These data also formed part of another study, on human thymus T cells. That source adds: Healthy Finnish infants having corrective surgery for congenital heart defects served as donors. It was from resections taken during corrective heart surgery that the thymus tissue came. In thymic and blood repertoires alike, V and J usage looked biased. Related work showed strongly overlapping thymic repertoires across unrelated individuals.

Specimen: thymocytes. This receptor was taken from a boy under two years old with a congenital heart defect. J is TRBJ2-4 and V is TRBV7-2; 11 bases line up with TRBD2. CDR3 nucleotide sequence: TGTGCCAGCAGCCTTAGCGGGACTAGCGGCTTAGGCGGGAAAAACATTCAGTACTTC. This encodes CASSLSGTSGLGGKNIQYF.